This TCR beta chain was identified in a study of T cells in Graves' hyperthyroidism and ophthalmopathy. At the level of the study: Before any treatment, at initial diagnosis, peripheral blood was collected.

Trimming pared 0 bases from V and 3 bases from J, leaving 17 bases between. This CDR3 region has 17 residues. Germline assignment: CDR1 MNHEY and CDR2 SMNVEV (reference sequence). Absent ophthalmopathy progression within 18 months defined stable Graves' hyperthyroidism. Hyperthyroidism was newly diagnosed in patients aged 18 to 65 (duration under 2 months). Those patients with uncontrolled infection, other autoimmune disease, pregnancy or lactation were excluded. Amplified regions were TCR beta CDR3 sequences from RNA transcripts. TCR CDR3 regions were first amplified by RT-PCR with HTBI primers. Via MiXCR, TCRdb re-called the multiplex PCR reads, giving one row per CDR3 protein. This table has under 650,000 distinct CDR3 sequences, 15% to 20% appearing once.

The specimen was blood. The V and J genes are TRBV27 and TRBJ2-5; D remains ambiguous. This clonotype was obtained from a woman aged 25 to 45 with Graves' hyperthyroidism. In DNA form, the CDR3 reads TGTGCCAGCAGTTTATCGTCTGGGTTGGGAATGAAAGAGACCCAGTACTTC. This translates into CASSLSSGLGMKETQYF.